A single sample is the source of the 28 T cell receptor beta chains below, sequenced in a study of T cell responses to AZD1222 COVID-19 vaccine. Generated by immunoSEQ multiplex PCR, the TCRdb table keeps only in-frame clones and is missing some. The repertoire consists of roughly 89,000 clones, with roughly 88% occurring once and the leading ten covering 4.7%. Here the sequenced sample was peripheral blood, taken on day 0 of MenACWY control vaccination. The receptors were gathered from an adult in good health.

This chain connects TRBV4-1 to TRBJ2-1; 9 nucleotides line up with TRBD2. Germline V gene sequence: CDR1 MGHRA, CDR2 YSYEKL. The CDR3 length is 16 residues. The junction had 11 bases not matched to a gene; V was cut back by 2 bases and J by 9 bases. This chain's CDR3 is CASSQHGVSGSIEQFF. In DNA form, the CDR3 reads TGCGCCAGCAGCCAACATGGGGTTAGCGGGAGCATTGAGCAGTTCTTC.

This chain connects TRBV6-4 to TRBJ1-1; possibly TRBD1 for D (6 bases). This CDR3 is built from 13 residues. Trimming removed 5 bases at V and 4 bases at J, with 11 bases between. Germline V gene data show CDR1 as MRHNA and CDR2 as SNTAGT. CDR3: CASSSQQGTEAFF. In DNA, the CDR3 is TGTGCCAGCAGTTCACAACAGGGCACTGAAGCTTTCTTT.

The CDR3 region is CASSRTSGRASTDTQYF. DNA for the CDR3: TGTGCCAGCAGCCGTACTAGCGGGAGGGCCTCCACAGATACGCAGTATTTT. This chain uses TRBV5-8 with TRBJ2-3; 13 bases fit TRBD2. The CDR3 sequence is 17 residues long. Looked up from germline, CDR1 is SGHTS and CDR2 is YDEGEE. The ends lost 4 bases at V and 2 bases at J; junction bases unmatched: 7.

This chain connects TRBV28 to TRBJ2-5, with D perhaps matching TRBD2 (7 bases). Trimming removed 7 bases at V and 7 bases at J, with 16 bases between. Germline CDR1 reads MDHEN; CDR2 reads SYDVKM. The CDR3 spans 13 residues. In DNA form, the CDR3 reads TGTGCCAGCACCGGGGGGACAAGGCGGACCCAGTACTTC. Amino acid sequence: CASTGGTRRTQYF.

The chain links TRBV2 to TRBJ1-5, with TRBD1 matching over 9 bases. Trimming at V came to 5 bases and at J to 0 bases, leaving 8 bases not matched to a gene. Germline CDR1 and CDR2: SNHLY and FYNNEI. The CDR3 extends over 17 amino acids. The CDR3 protein is CASSFHGTGISNQPQHF. The CDR3 DNA sequence: TGTGCCAGCAGTTTCCATGGGACAGGGATTAGCAATCAGCCCCAGCATTTT.

The chain joins TRBV7-2 to TRBJ2-7; D is unclear. CDR3 length: 15 residues. Between the trimmed V and J ends, which lost 1 base and 0 bases, there was a span of 10 bases. In germline, CDR1 is SGHTA, CDR2 FQGNSA. The chain's CDR3 is CASSLDEASSYEQYF. The CDR3 DNA sequence: TGTGCCAGCAGCTTAGATGAGGCCTCCTCCTACGAGCAGTACTTC.

The V call is TRBV9, the J call TRBJ1-6, with D unresolved. The CDR3 extends over 13 amino acids. The germline V gene has CDR1 SGDLS and CDR2 YYNGEE. V gave up 0 bases and J gave up 10 bases, with 8 bases separating them. The CDR3 is CASSVESGSPLHF. For the CDR3, the DNA is TGTGCCAGCAGCGTAGAAAGCGGGTCACCCCTCCACTTT.

This clone appeared once. The rearrangement links TRBV3-1 (or the pseudogene TRBV3-2) to TRBJ2-3; unclear D gene. Trimming cost V 1 base and J 0 bases, with 5 bases left between them. CDR3 size: 14 residues. Per the germline V gene, CDR1 is LGHDT and CDR2 is YNNKEL (reference sequence). CDR3 loop: CASSQAQSTDTQYF. DNA of the CDR3: TGTGCCAGCAGCCAAGCCCAAAGCACAGATACGCAGTATTTT.

This chain joins TRBV11-3 and TRBJ2-7; 10 bases map to TRBD1. Unmatched junction bases numbered 2, after V lost 3 bases and J lost 0 bases. The CDR3 loop spans 15 amino acids. The germline V gene encodes CDR1 SGHNT and CDR2 YENEEA. This chain's CDR3 is CASSFGQGDSYEQYF. The CDR3 DNA reads as TGTGCCAGCAGCTTTGGACAGGGGGACTCCTACGAGCAGTACTTC.

This chain uses TRBV7-8 with TRBJ1-5, with a weak D call TRBD1 (6 bases). Trimming removed 5 bases at V and 1 base at J, with 21 bases between. The CDR3 sequence is 18 residues long. Germline V gene data show CDR1 as SGHVS and CDR2 as FQNEAQ. The CDR3 coding sequence is TGTGCCAGCAGCGCACACATACAGGGACCCGGCAGCAATCAGCCCCAGCATTTT. Its protein is CASSAHIQGPGSNQPQHF.

The V and J genes are TRBV21-1 and TRBJ1-5. TRBV21-1 is shown as a pseudogene. The CDR3 totals 17 residues. CDR3 sequence (DNA): TGTGCCAGCAGCAAAGTTTCCCGCTCCTATAGCAATCAGCCCCAGCATTTT. Protein product: CASSKVSRSYSNQPQHF.

This clone was observed a single time. The rearrangement joins TRBV5-6 to TRBJ1-2, with D maybe TRBD1 (6 bases). This CDR3 has 16 amino acids. V lost 3 bases to trimming and J lost 11 bases, with 26 bases between them. The germline CDR1 and CDR2 sequences are SGHDT and YYEEEE. The CDR3 bases are TGTGCCAGCAGCTCGGGAGGGCCGGGGGGCCCTATGAGTTACACCTTC. Encoded protein: CASSSGGPGGPMSYTF.

CDR3 loop: CASSDRKTATDTQYF. CDR3 nucleotide sequence: TGTGCCAGCAGCGATCGTAAGACAGCTACAGATACGCAGTATTTT. The chain recombines TRBV9 with TRBJ2-3; maybe TRBD1 (5 bases). Trimming took off 3 bases at V and 3 bases at J, with 14 bases between the two ends. The CDR3 has 15 residues. From germline, CDR1 is SGDLS and CDR2 YYNGEE. The entire variable domain, with the rest obtained from reference TRBV9 and TRBJ2-3, is as follows: DSGVTQTPKHLITATGQRVTLRCSPRSGDLSVYWYQQSLDQGLQFLIQYYNGEERAKGNILERFSAQQFPDLHSELNLSSLELGDSALYFCASSDRKTATDTQYFGPGTRLTVL.

The rearrangement links TRBV7-9 to TRBJ1-5; D remains unclear. The CDR3 contains 14 residues. V was clipped by 5 bases and J by 0 bases, with 8 bases between them. Germline CDR1 SEHNR, CDR2 FQNEAQ (reference sequence). The CDR3 loop reads CASSGEYSNQPQHF. For the CDR3, the DNA is TGTGCCAGCAGCGGAGAGTATAGCAATCAGCCCCAGCATTTT.

This clone was seen a few times. The rearrangement links TRBV28 to TRBJ2-7; the D gene is possibly TRBD1 (6 bases). Germline V gene lookup returns CDR1 MDHEN and CDR2 SYDVKM. CDR3 size: 17 residues. Trimming removed 3 bases at V and 2 bases at J, with 20 bases between. CDR3 sequence: CASSLRPGRGSTYEQYF. DNA for the CDR3: TGTGCCAGCAGTTTGCGCCCCGGAAGGGGGAGTACCTACGAGCAGTACTTC.

The genes are TRBV5-4 and TRBJ1-1, with 9 bases fitting TRBD1. This CDR3 comprises 16 residues. Germline values: CDR1 SGHNT, CDR2 YYREEE (reference sequence). The trim removed 2 bases at V and 5 bases at J, leaving 10 bases unmatched. Here the CDR3 reads CASSFPGQGLGTEAFF. The CDR3 DNA reads as TGTGCCAGCAGCTTTCCGGGACAGGGTTTAGGAACTGAAGCTTTCTTT.

This clone came up a few times. This sequence joins TRBV21-1 and TRBJ2-7. TRBV21-1 is flagged as a pseudogene. This CDR3 contains 13 residues. CDR3 DNA: TGTGCCAGCAGCATTGTACGACGGAACGAGCAGTACTTC. Protein: CASSIVRRNEQYF.

This clone has just a few counts. The chain combines TRBV12-3 or TRBV12-4 with TRBJ1-6, with TRBD1 as a possible D gene (5 bases). The CDR3 is 12 amino acids. Trimming cost V 5 bases and J 9 bases, with 8 bases left between them. The CDR3 nucleotides read TGTGCCAGCAGTCCAGGGAGTTCACCCCTCCACTTT. As protein: CASSPGSSPLHF.

V is TRBV6-2 or TRBV6-3 and J is TRBJ2-5, with D uncertain. This CDR3 is 12 amino acids long. Germline V gene sequence: CDR1 MNHEY, CDR2 SVGEGT. Deletions cut 0 bases from V and 5 bases from J, with 4 bases between. As DNA, the CDR3 is TGTGCCAGCAGTTACTCGAGTGAGACCCAGTACTTC. This codes for CASSYSSETQYF.

The sample holds one count of this clone. The V gene is TRBV25-1, the J gene TRBJ2-1; TRBD2 matches at 10 bases. Looked up from germline, CDR1 is MGHDK and CDR2 is SYGVNS. This CDR3 comprises 16 residues. Trimming took 4 bases from V and 6 from J; bases not matched to a gene: 9. The CDR3 DNA reads as TGTGCCAGCAGTGTGCCGGGACTAGCGTTAAGCAATGAGCAGTTCTTC. This encodes CASSVPGLALSNEQFF.

The CDR3 nucleotides read TGTGCCAGCAGCTTAGTGCAGGGGATGAACACTGAAGCTTTCTTT. It encodes CASSLVQGMNTEAFF. The rearrangement links TRBV7-2 to TRBJ1-1, with a possible D match to TRBD1 (6 bases). Trimming shortened V by 1 base and J by 0 bases, and 9 bases separated the two germline ends. The CDR3 has 15 amino acids. CDR1 SGHTA and CDR2 FQGNSA come from the germline V gene.

The chain is built from TRBV9 and TRBJ2-2; TRBD2 agrees at 13 bases. Germline values: CDR1 SGDLS, CDR2 YYNGEE. Trimming cost V 0 bases and J 6 bases; bases outside gene matches: 8. CDR3 length equals 18 residues. CDR3 loop: CASSVGTSGSRRAGELFF. The CDR3 bases are TGTGCCAGCAGCGTAGGGACTAGCGGGAGTAGGAGGGCCGGGGAGCTGTTTTTT. Full variable domain (outside the CDR3, taken from reference TRBV9 and TRBJ2-2): DSGVTQTPKHLITATGQRVTLRCSPRSGDLSVYWYQQSLDQGLQFLIQYYNGEERAKGNILERFSAQQFPDLHSELNLSSLELGDSALYFCASSVGTSGSRRAGELFFGEGSRLTVL.

The CDR3 sequence is CASSVAETRGFHNEQFF. CDR3 coding DNA: TGTGCCAGCAGCGTAGCTGAGACCCGGGGATTCCACAATGAGCAGTTCTTC. J is TRBJ2-1 and V is TRBV9; weak D call: TRBD2 (5 bases). Between the trimmed V and J ends, which lost 0 bases and 5 bases, there was a span of 18 bases. Germline CDR1 is SGDLS and CDR2 is YYNGEE. The CDR3 consists of 17 residues.

The chain employs TRBV4-3 and TRBJ2-7, with 8 bases identical to TRBD2. The junction had 8 bases not matched to a gene; V was cut back by 0 bases and J by 4 bases. CDR1 LGHNA and CDR2 YSLEER come from the germline V gene. CDR3 length: 16 amino acids. The CDR3 is CASSQDTGLVNYEQYF. The CDR3 DNA is TGCGCCAGCAGCCAAGATACGGGACTAGTCAATTACGAGCAGTACTTC.

V usage is TRBV6-5 and J usage is TRBJ2-5, with 8 bases aligning to TRBD2. Trimming cost V 4 bases and J 5 bases; bases outside gene matches: 9. Germline V gives CDR1 MNHEY, CDR2 SVGAGI. The length of the CDR3 is 15 residues. This chain's CDR3 is CASSSPGRGRETQYF. The DNA for the CDR3 is TGTGCCAGCAGTTCACCCGGGAGGGGGAGGGAGACCCAGTACTTC.

The chain recombines TRBV3-1 (or the pseudogene TRBV3-2) with TRBJ1-1; TRBD1 agrees at 9 bases. The trim removed 1 base at V and 5 bases at J, leaving 2 bases unmatched. Germline CDR1 and CDR2: LGHDT and YNNKEL (reference sequence). The CDR3 has 14 residues. Here the CDR3 reads CASSQGQGETEAFF. The CDR3 DNA follows: TGTGCCAGCAGCCAAGGACAGGGGGAGACTGAAGCTTTCTTT.

This sequence joins TRBV19 and TRBJ1-5; D not resolved. The CDR3 totals 14 residues. Germline assignment: CDR1 LNHDA and CDR2 SQIVND (reference sequence). V shed 10 bases and J shed 5 bases, with 18 bases lying between them. The CDR3 DNA reads as TGTGCCACTAAAAACGTTGGTGTCTATCAGCCCCAGCATTTT. It codes for CATKNVGVYQPQHF.

This rearrangement joins TRBV19 to TRBJ1-1; no firm D call. Deletions cut 8 bases from V and 11 bases from J, with 18 bases between. CDR1 is LNHDA, CDR2 SQIVND, per germline (reference sequence). This CDR3 is built from 12 residues. The CDR3 here is CASSRYPKEAFF. CDR3 coding DNA: TGTGCCAGTTCGCGGTATCCGAAGGAGGCTTTCTTT.